This passage covers 5 T cell receptor beta chains from one sample sequenced in a study of shared clonotypes between healthy human individuals. The protocol was immunoSEQ multiplex PCR, while the TCRdb copy is restricted to in-frame clones and leaves out a portion. The data show some 2.3 million clones, more than 85% seen once. The sample consisted of naive CD4+ T cells from PBMCs. Subset described: CD45RA+ positively selected. These receptors all come from a young man in good health. Some clones in this sample may be carry-over from other donors' samples.

The rearrangement joins TRBV29-1 to TRBJ1-1; 8 nucleotides line up with TRBD1. Germline lookup yields CDR1 SQVTM and CDR2 ANQGSEA. The CDR3 is made up of 14 amino acids. Unmatched junction bases numbered 10, after V lost 4 bases and J lost 6 bases. Written as DNA, the CDR3 is TGCAGCGTTGCCGGATTACAGGGGGTGTCTGAAGCTTTCTTT. Protein: CSVAGLQGVSEAFF. Using reference TRBV29-1 and TRBJ1-1 for the parts outside the CDR3, the full variable domain is SAVISQKPSRDICQRGTSLTIQCQVDSQVTMMFWYRQQPGQSLTLIATANQGSEATYESGFVIDKFPISRPNLTFSTLTVSNMSPEDSSIYLCSVAGLQGVSEAFFGQGTRLTVV.

The chain carries TRBV5-1 and TRBJ2-3; the match to TRBD1 covers 8 bases. The CDR3 sequence is 15 residues long. Germline CDR1 is SGHRS and CDR2 is YFSETQ. Trimming cost V 2 bases and J 5 bases; bases outside gene matches: 7. The CDR3 nucleotides read TGCGCCAGCAGCTTTCAGGGGGCGAGGGGAGATACGCAGTATTTT. Translation: CASSFQGARGDTQYF.

This clone was seen a handful of times. The rearrangement links TRBV7-9 to TRBJ1-1, with D possibly being TRBD1 (5 bases). The CDR3 loop spans 12 amino acids. The V end lost 2 bases, the J end lost 7 bases, and 8 bases lay between the germline ends. The germline V gene encodes CDR1 SEHNR and CDR2 FQNEAQ (reference sequence). The CDR3 nucleotides read TGTGCCAGCAGCTTAAGGGACCTTGAAGCTTTCTTT. It is translated as CASSLRDLEAFF.

The genes are TRBV9 and TRBJ1-2; D uncertain. CDR1 is SGDLS and CDR2 is YYNGEE in the germline V gene. V was cut by 0 bases and J by 8 bases, with 14 bases left in between. The CDR3 spans 14 residues. Here the CDR3 DNA reads TGTGCCAGCAGCGTAGAAGGCCTCGACGGAGGCTACACCTTC. This translates into CASSVEGLDGGYTF.

The chain uses TRBV7-3 and TRBJ1-1, with D hard to call. The V end was cut by 1 base, the J end by 5 bases, with 14 bases between. This CDR3 is 15 amino acids long. Germline V gene data show CDR1 as SGHTA and CDR2 as FQGTGA. CDR3 protein: CASSLIAGSTTEAFF. For the CDR3, the DNA is TGTGCCAGCAGCTTAATTGCAGGTAGCACAACTGAAGCTTTCTTT.